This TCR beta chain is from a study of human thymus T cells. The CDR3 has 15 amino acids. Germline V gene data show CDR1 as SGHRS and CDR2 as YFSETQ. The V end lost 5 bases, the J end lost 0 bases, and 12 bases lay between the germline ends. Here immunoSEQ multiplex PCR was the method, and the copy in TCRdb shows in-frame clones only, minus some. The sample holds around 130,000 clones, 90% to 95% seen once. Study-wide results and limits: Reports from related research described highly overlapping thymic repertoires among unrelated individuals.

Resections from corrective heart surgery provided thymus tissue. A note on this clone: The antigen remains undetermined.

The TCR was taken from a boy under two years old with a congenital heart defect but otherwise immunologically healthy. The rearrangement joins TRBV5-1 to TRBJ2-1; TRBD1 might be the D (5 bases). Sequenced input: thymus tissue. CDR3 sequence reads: CASRGPRGSYNEQFF. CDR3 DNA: TGCGCCAGCAGGGGGCCAAGAGGCTCCTACAATGAGCAGTTCTTC.